This T cell receptor (beta chain) is from a study of post-analysis software for immune sequencing data. Study at large: The cohort encompassed relapsing-remitting, secondary progressive and progressive-relapsing multiple sclerosis disease courses.

Trimming left V 6 bases short and J 7 bases short, with 21 bases between. The CDR3 extends over 15 amino acids. Unique molecular identifiers were carried by the TCR beta cDNA libraries. TCRdb redid the calling of the PCR reads with MiXCR, one entry per CDR3 protein. Among about 770,000 distinct CDR3 sequences, around 42% were seen once, and the ten largest hold 4.9%. Study-wide findings and caveats: Controls significantly exceeded multiple sclerosis patients in normalized Chao1 diversity. TRBV5-6, TRBV5-1 and TRBV20-1 were among 4 or 5 TRBV segments more frequent in patients than controls. Co-batched samples clustered tightly together by F measure.

Worth noting for this clonotype: Its antigen is not known.

This sequence joins TRBV12-3 or TRBV12-4 and TRBJ2-5; D is possibly TRBD1 or TRBD2 (5 bases each). The sequence was collected from a girl between 10 and 17 years old with multiple sclerosis. Sequenced input: blood. Written as DNA, the CDR3 is TGTGCCAGCAGACGCGCTGGGACGGAGGCTGGGACCCAGTACTTC. Its translation is CASRRAGTEAGTQYF.